Included here is one T cell receptor beta chain sequence, with context. This entry is derived from a study of control samples from healthy donors and cancer patients. Trimming at V came to 0 bases and at J to 8 bases, leaving 8 bases not matched to a gene. There are 15 residues in the CDR3. CDR1 and CDR2 from the germline V gene are SGHRS and YFSETQ. Measured with immunoSEQ multiplex PCR; TCRdb has only the in-frame clones, and not every one. The sample gives more than 20,000 clones, about nine tenths of which show up once; around 15% is in the top ten. Sequenced material: PBMCs. V gene TRBV5-1 combines with J gene TRBJ2-1; 7 bases are shared with TRBD1. This TCR was recovered from a man aged 50-59 years with lung cancer. CDR3 protein: CASSLGQGYRDEQFF. CDR3 bases: TGCGCCAGCAGCTTGGGACAGGGTTATCGGGATGAGCAGTTCTTC.